These 28 T cell receptor beta chains originate from one sample sequenced in a study of blood T cell repertoires in COVID-19. Produced via immunoSEQ multiplex PCR; TCRdb's table is partial and in-frame only. The data show tens of thousands of clones, approximately 88% seen once. Sequencing was carried out using peripheral blood. The receptors originated from a man aged 45 to 65 with COVID-19, enrolled during active disease.

This sequence joins TRBV18 and TRBJ2-7; 10 nucleotides match TRBD2. Germline lookup yields CDR1 KGHSH and CDR2 LQKENI. This CDR3 contains 17 residues. Trimming took 0 bases from V and 2 from J; bases not matched to a gene: 7. CDR3 loop: CASSPPRISGGPYEQYF. The DNA for the CDR3 is TGTGCCAGCTCACCACCGAGAATTAGCGGGGGGCCCTACGAGCAGTACTTC.

The rearrangement uses TRBV5-1 and TRBJ1-4; 9 bases line up with TRBD1. The V segment lost 0 bases and the J segment 5 bases; nucleotides outside the gene matches: 5. The CDR3 totals 16 residues. The germline V gene encodes CDR1 SGHRS and CDR2 YFSETQ. CDR3 sequence: CASSLAPGQGNEKLFF. Written as DNA, the CDR3 is TGCGCCAGCAGCTTGGCCCCGGGACAGGGAAATGAAAAACTGTTTTTT.

The chain couples TRBV6-5 to TRBJ1-2; 10 bases are shared with TRBD1. There are 16 residues in the CDR3. The ends lost 4 bases at V and 8 bases at J; junction bases unmatched: 13. Germline-derived CDR1 and CDR2 are MNHEY and SVGAGI. CDR3 loop: CASSSDDRGLTFGYTF. In nucleotides, the CDR3 is TGTGCCAGCAGTTCAGACGACAGGGGGCTGACGTTCGGCTACACCTTC.

The gene calls are TRBV6-1 and TRBJ1-1; 9 bases fit TRBD1. Germline V gene data show CDR1 as MNHNS and CDR2 as SASEGT. The ends lost 1 base at V and 12 bases at J; junction bases unmatched: 6. The CDR3 has 13 amino acids. The CDR3 protein is CASSEEGGQGTFF. CDR3 nucleotides: TGTGCCAGCAGTGAAGAGGGAGGACAGGGGACTTTCTTT.

This chain links TRBV7-3 with TRBJ2-2, with D tentatively TRBD2 (7 bases). Germline loops: CDR1 SGHTA, CDR2 FQGTGA. The CDR3 loop spans 15 amino acids. Trimming stripped 8 bases from V and 1 base from J, with 14 bases between. CDR3 sequence: CASRAGALNTGELFF. As DNA, the CDR3 is TGTGCCAGCCGGGCGGGGGCTTTGAACACCGGGGAGCTGTTTTTT.

This sequence joins TRBV5-4 and TRBJ1-2; D remains unclear. The CDR3 consists of 12 residues. Germline V gene data show CDR1 as SGHNT and CDR2 as YYREEE (reference sequence). V was clipped by 6 bases and J by 2 bases, with 8 bases between them. DNA for the CDR3: TGTGCCAGCACCACAGAGAACTATGGCTACACCTTC. Translation gives CASTTENYGYTF.

The chain couples TRBV28 to TRBJ2-2; TRBD1 agrees at 12 bases. J lost 6 bases, V lost 8 bases, and 10 bases had no gene match. Germline V gives CDR1 MDHEN, CDR2 SYDVKM. This CDR3 is 16 amino acids long. In DNA, the CDR3 is TGTGCCAGCGGACCGATGGGACAGGGGGCAGCCGGGGAGCTGTTTTTT. Translating it yields CASGPMGQGAAGELFF.

The J gene is TRBJ2-3, the V gene TRBV12-3 or TRBV12-4; 12 positions match TRBD2. The CDR3 has 13 residues. Germline trimming cut 5 bases from V and 15 bases from J; bases unmatched to any gene: 9. The CDR3 DNA sequence: TGTGCCAGCAGTACCTCACTAGCGGGGGGTTATTATTTT. Its translation: CASSTSLAGGYYF.

The chain uses TRBV9 and TRBJ1-3; D possibly corresponds to TRBD1 (6 bases). CDR3 length: 16 amino acids. From germline, CDR1 is SGDLS and CDR2 YYNGEE. V was pared by 4 bases and J by 4 bases, with 18 bases between. CDR3 residues: CASSKTAGDSGNTIYF. In nucleotides, the CDR3 is TGTGCCAGCAGCAAAACCGCAGGGGATTCGGGAAACACCATATATTTT.

J is TRBJ1-5 and V is TRBV30, with D possibly being TRBD1 (6 bases). CDR1 and CDR2 (germline): GTSNPN, SVGIG (reference sequence). V lost 2 bases, J lost 6 bases, and 11 bases lay in between. The CDR3 length is 13 residues. This CDR3 reads CAWSRGAGQPQHF. CDR3 sequence (DNA): TGTGCCTGGAGTCGGGGGGCGGGTCAGCCCCAGCATTTT.

This clone has just one count. The J gene is TRBJ2-1, the V gene TRBV9; no reliable D call. Trimming removed 3 bases at V and 0 bases at J, with 13 bases between. The CDR3 has 16 residues. Germline V gives CDR1 SGDLS, CDR2 YYNGEE. The CDR3 reads CASSALFTSSYNEQFF. The CDR3 coding sequence is TGTGCCAGCAGCGCCCTCTTTACCAGCTCCTACAATGAGCAGTTCTTC. Using reference TRBV9 and TRBJ2-1 for the parts outside the CDR3, the full variable domain is DSGVTQTPKHLITATGQRVTLRCSPRSGDLSVYWYQQSLDQGLQFLIQYYNGEERAKGNILERFSAQQFPDLHSELNLSSLELGDSALYFCASSALFTSSYNEQFFGPGTRLTVL.

The genes are TRBV20-1 and TRBJ2-7; 7 bases are a match to TRBD1. Trimming at V came to 3 bases and at J to 1 base, leaving 9 bases not matched to a gene. Germline values: CDR1 DFQATT, CDR2 SNEGSKA (reference sequence). This CDR3 is 15 amino acids long. The CDR3 sequence: CSASPRGQTSYEQYF. Here the CDR3 DNA reads TGCAGTGCTAGTCCCCGGGGACAGACATCCTACGAGCAGTACTTC.

This sequence joins TRBV6-2 or TRBV6-3 and TRBJ2-1, with D possibly matching TRBD1 (5 bases). CDR3 size: 17 residues. The V gene lost 0 bases and the J gene lost 0 bases, with 12 bases spanning the gap. Germline-derived CDR1 and CDR2 are MNHEY and SVGEGT. CDR3 protein: CASSYSIDSSSYNEQFF. The CDR3 nucleotides are TGTGCCAGCAGTTACTCGATTGACAGCAGCTCCTACAATGAGCAGTTCTTC.

The rearrangement joins TRBV29-1 to TRBJ2-1; 8 positions match TRBD2. CDR3 length equals 13 residues. Trimming cost V 4 bases and J 8 bases; bases outside gene matches: 7. The germline CDR1 and CDR2 sequences are SQVTM and ANQGSEA. The CDR3 DNA reads as TGCAGCGTTGTTGGCTCGGGGGGGTATGAGCAGTTCTTC. As protein: CSVVGSGGYEQFF.

Details on this clone: Other DNA sequences in this sample translate to the same CDR3. The chain employs TRBV12-3 or TRBV12-4 and TRBJ2-7; no firm D call. The CDR3 is made up of 12 amino acids. Trimming took off 3 bases at V and 3 bases at J, with 6 bases between the two ends. The CDR3 spells CASSFTGYEQYF. The CDR3 DNA sequence: TGTGCCAGCAGTTTCACGGGCTACGAGCAGTACTTC.

The chain recombines TRBV6-5 with TRBJ2-7; 10 positions match TRBD2. Germline CDR1 is MNHEY and CDR2 is SVGAGI. J lost 4 bases, V lost 4 bases, and 4 bases had no gene match. This CDR3 has 14 residues. CDR3 DNA sequence: TGTGCCAGCAGTTCCCTAGCGGGGGAATACGAGCAGTACTTC. It encodes CASSSLAGEYEQYF.

The V call is TRBV28, the J call TRBJ2-2, with 12 bases that match TRBD2. V shed 6 bases and J 0 bases; nucleotides not matched to a gene: 5. Looked up from germline, CDR1 is MDHEN and CDR2 is SYDVKM. This CDR3 contains 17 residues. The CDR3 nucleotides read TGTGCCAGCAGCATACTAGCGGGGGGAGCGAACACCGGGGAGCTGTTTTTT. Residues: CASSILAGGANTGELFF.

This clone was seen once. The rearrangement joins TRBV23-1 to TRBJ2-5; perhaps TRBD1 as D (6 bases). TRBV23-1 is assigned to the ORF class and has an uncertain function. V lost 0 bases and J 5 bases, leaving 22 bases between the germline ends. The length of the CDR3 is 18 residues. For the CDR3, the DNA is TGCGCCAGCAGTCAATCGGCGTTTGGGAACAGGGCCCGGGAGACCCAGTACTTC. This codes for CASSQSAFGNRARETQYF.

The gene calls are TRBV5-1 and TRBJ1-1; tentatively, D is TRBD1 (5 bases). Trimming took off 4 bases at V and 1 base at J, with 11 bases between the two ends. The CDR3 runs 14 residues. Germline V gene lookup returns CDR1 SGHRS and CDR2 YFSETQ. CDR3 coding DNA: TGCGCCAGCAGCCTCCAGGGTCCGAACACTGAAGCTTTCTTT. Its translation: CASSLQGPNTEAFF.

The chain is built from TRBV6-5 and TRBJ1-6; a possible D gene is TRBD1 (6 bases). Trimming pared 7 bases from V and 10 bases from J, leaving 8 bases between. Germline V CDR1 and CDR2: MNHEY, SVGAGI. The CDR3 runs 11 residues. This CDR3 is CASTQGSPLHF. The CDR3 DNA reads TGTGCCAGCACACAGGGATCACCCCTCCACTTT.

The chain couples TRBV28 to TRBJ2-1; D not resolved. Trimming removed 6 bases from V and 10 bases from J, with 13 bases in between. This CDR3 region has 12 residues. The germline CDR1 and CDR2 sequences are MDHEN and SYDVKM. CDR3 sequence reads: CASSRLRWEQFF. In DNA form, the CDR3 reads TGTGCCAGCAGCCGACTTCGGTGGGAGCAGTTCTTC. The full variable domain, rest sourced from reference TRBV28 and TRBJ2-1, is DVKVTQSSRYLVKRTGEKVFLECVQDMDHENMFWYRQDPGLGLRLIYFSYDVKMKEKGDIPEGYSVSREKKERFSLILESASTNQTSMYLCASSRLRWEQFFGPGTRLTVL.

CDR3 in amino acids: CASSFTGTRNEKLFF. The CDR3 nucleotides are TGTGCCAGCAGCTTTACAGGGACGAGGAATGAAAAACTGTTTTTT. The gene calls are TRBV7-2 and TRBJ1-4; tentative D call: TRBD1 (6 bases). This CDR3 contains 15 residues. Trimming cost V 3 bases and J 5 bases, with 13 bases left between them. Germline V gene sequence: CDR1 SGHTA, CDR2 FQGNSA. Together with reference TRBV7-2 and TRBJ1-4, the CDR3 gives the full variable domain: GAGVSQSPSNKVTEKGKDVELRCDPISGHTALYWYRQSLGQGLEFLIYFQGNSAPDKSGLPSDRFSAERTGGSVSTLTIQRTQQEDSAVYLCASSFTGTRNEKLFFGSGTQLSVL.

The chain carries TRBV27 and TRBJ2-3; TRBD2 agrees at 7 bases. J gave up 2 bases and V 0 bases, and 14 bases lay outside the gene matches. Per the germline V gene, CDR1 is MNHEY and CDR2 is SMNVEV (reference sequence). The CDR3 length is 19 residues. The CDR3, as DNA: TGTGCCAGCAGTTTATCGAATCGGCGGGGGAGATCTTTCACAGATACGCAGTATTTT. This gives the protein CASSLSNRRGRSFTDTQYF.

V usage is TRBV7-3 and J usage is TRBJ2-3, with 11 bases identical to TRBD2. The germline V gene encodes CDR1 SGHTA and CDR2 FQGTGA. This CDR3 has 15 amino acids. Trimming removed 3 bases from V and 5 bases from J; junction bases left unmatched: 4. CDR3 nucleotide sequence: TGTGCCAGCAGCTTTAGCGGGGGGGCCGTAGATACGCAGTATTTT. Translated: CASSFSGGAVDTQYF.

The chain combines TRBV5-1 with TRBJ1-1, with D maybe TRBD1 (5 bases). The germline V gene has CDR1 SGHRS and CDR2 YFSETQ. This CDR3 has 13 residues. V was shortened by 1 base and J by 3 bases, with 7 bases between the two germline ends. CDR3 sequence: CASSLQGDTEAFF. The DNA of the CDR3 is TGCGCCAGCAGCTTGCAAGGGGACACTGAAGCTTTCTTT.

The CDR3 sequence is CASSSGGPYEQYF. CDR3 sequence (DNA): TGTGCCAGCAGCAGCGGGGGCCCCTACGAGCAGTACTTC. The chain couples TRBV7-3 to TRBJ2-7; 8 nucleotides match TRBD2. Trimming took 5 bases from V and 2 from J; bases not matched to a gene: 2. The CDR3 extends over 13 amino acids. Germline V gives CDR1 SGHTA, CDR2 FQGTGA.

This sequence joins TRBV11-3 and TRBJ2-3, with 14 positions matching TRBD2. With 4 bases clipped from V and 0 bases from J, the junction kept 6 bases outside the gene matches. The CDR3 totals 18 residues. CDR1 and CDR2 from the germline V gene are SGHNT and YENEEA. The CDR3, as DNA: TGTGCCAGCAGCTCCGGACTAGCGGGGGGCTTTAGCACAGATACGCAGTATTTT. It translates to CASSSGLAGGFSTDTQYF.

The J gene is TRBJ2-2, the V gene TRBV5-1; tentatively, D is TRBD2 (5 bases). V was cut by 0 bases and J by 7 bases, with 13 bases left in between. CDR3 size: 15 residues. Germline values: CDR1 SGHRS, CDR2 YFSETQ. This CDR3 is CASSLAGDGIGELFF. In nucleotides, the CDR3 is TGCGCCAGCAGCTTGGCCGGGGATGGCATCGGGGAGCTGTTTTTT.